This T cell receptor beta chain was obtained from a study of blood T cell repertoires in COVID-19. Study-level background: The United States, Italy and Spain were the sources of the acute and convalescent COVID-19 samples.

Under the authors' procedure: Quantification of nucleated cells was approximated via reference gene primer amplification. The data were produced by immunoSEQ multiplex PCR, yet TCRdb's version contains in-frame clones alone and is incomplete. The V and J calls and clone size were taken over from that table, and D and trimming were inferred from the DNA. The profile shows approximately 300,000 clones, 80% to 90% of them singletons. Cohort placement rested on clinical history that participants reported themselves. Recovery meant two consecutive negative NP/OP PCR tests, professional clearance, or resolved symptoms. The source of this sequence is a woman under 40 who had recovered from COVID-19. The specimen sequenced was PBMCs or T cells enriched from blood (not recorded which).

The CDR3 reads CASSPPTEFNEKLFF. CDR3 nucleotide sequence: TGTGCCAGCAGCCCCCCGACAGAATTTAATGAAAAACTGTTTTTT. The chain is built from TRBV7-9 and TRBJ1-4; the D gene is possibly TRBD1 (5 bases). The CDR3 has 15 residues. With 5 bases removed from V and 4 bases from J, the gap between germline ends came to 14 bases. The germline V gene encodes CDR1 SEHNR and CDR2 FQNEAQ (reference sequence).